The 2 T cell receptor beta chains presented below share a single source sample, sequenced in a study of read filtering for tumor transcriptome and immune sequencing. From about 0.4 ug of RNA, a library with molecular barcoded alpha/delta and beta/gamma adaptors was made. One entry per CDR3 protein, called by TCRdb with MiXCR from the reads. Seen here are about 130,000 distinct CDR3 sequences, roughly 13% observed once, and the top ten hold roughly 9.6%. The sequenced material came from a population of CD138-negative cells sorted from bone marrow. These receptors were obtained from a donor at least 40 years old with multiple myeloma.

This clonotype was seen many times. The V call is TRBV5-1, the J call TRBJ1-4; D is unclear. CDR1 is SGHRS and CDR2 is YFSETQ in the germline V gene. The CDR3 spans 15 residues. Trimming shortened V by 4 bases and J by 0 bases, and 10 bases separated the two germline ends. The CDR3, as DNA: TGCGCCAGCAGCAATTCCGGCCCAACTAATGAAAAACTGTTTTTT. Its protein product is CASSNSGPTNEKLFF.

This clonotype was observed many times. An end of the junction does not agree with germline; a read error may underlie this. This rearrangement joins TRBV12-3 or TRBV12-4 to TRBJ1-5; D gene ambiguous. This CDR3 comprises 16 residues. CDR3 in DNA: TGTGCCAGCAGCTTAGGGATGTCAGGTAGCAATCAGCCCCAGCATTTT. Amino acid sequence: CASSLGMSGSNQPQHF.